The clone carrying this TCR beta chain has a handful of counts. Template material for amplifying TCR beta CDR3 regions consisted of RNA transcripts. Carried out on the TCR CDR3, a first-round RT-PCR used the HTBI primer set. TCRdb processed the multiplex PCR reads anew with MiXCR; each CDR3 protein has one entry. This sample has 450,000 to 600,000 distinct CDR3 sequences; about 20% occur once, and the top ten carry 45% to 50%. Ophthalmopathy patients had Clinical Activity Score at least 3, NOSPECS grade at least 4, duration under 3 months. The data derive from a study of T cells in Graves' hyperthyroidism and ophthalmopathy. At the level of the study: Upon initial diagnosis and before any treatment, peripheral blood was collected.

Sequencing input: blood. This clonotype originated in a man aged 35-49 years with Graves' ophthalmopathy.

CDR3 bases: TGCGCCAGCAGCCGGACTATCCGGGAACCTGGGCAGCCCCAGCATTTT. This gives the protein CASSRTIREPGQPQHF. The rearrangement uses TRBV4-3 and TRBJ1-5; D gene uncertain. The germline CDR1 and CDR2 sequences are LGHNA and YSLEER. Trimming took off 4 bases at V and 7 bases at J, with 20 bases between the two ends. The CDR3 spans 16 residues.